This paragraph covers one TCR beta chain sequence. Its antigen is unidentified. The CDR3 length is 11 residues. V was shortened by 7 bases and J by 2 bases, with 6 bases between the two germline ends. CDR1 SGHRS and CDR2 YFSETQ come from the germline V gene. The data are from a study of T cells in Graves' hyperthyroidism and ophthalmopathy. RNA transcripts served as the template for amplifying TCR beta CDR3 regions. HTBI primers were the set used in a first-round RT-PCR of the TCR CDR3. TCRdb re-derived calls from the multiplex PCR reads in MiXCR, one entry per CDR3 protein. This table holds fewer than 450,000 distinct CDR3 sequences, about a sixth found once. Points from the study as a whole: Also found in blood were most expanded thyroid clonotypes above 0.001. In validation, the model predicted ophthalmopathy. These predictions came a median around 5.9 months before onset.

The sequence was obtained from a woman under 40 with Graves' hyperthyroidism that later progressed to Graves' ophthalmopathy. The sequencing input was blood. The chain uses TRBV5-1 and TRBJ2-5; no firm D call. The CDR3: CASYSQETQYF. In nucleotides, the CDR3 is TGCGCCAGCTATTCTCAAGAGACCCAGTACTTC. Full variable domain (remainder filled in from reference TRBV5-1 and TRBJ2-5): KAGVTQTPRYLIKTRGQQVTLSCSPISGHRSVSWYQQTPGQGLQFLFEYFSETQRNKGNFPGRFSGRQFSNSRSEMNVSTLELGDSALYLCASYSQETQYFGPGTRLLVL.